A single sample gave rise to the 18 T cell receptor beta chains below, sequenced in a study of blood T cell repertoires in COVID-19. Clones were sequenced by immunoSEQ multiplex PCR, and TCRdb holds only the in-frame ones, with some missing. This sample has 160,000 or so clones, with around four fifths found just once. The sample was PBMCs or T cells enriched from blood (not recorded which). Receptors originate from a woman aged 50 to 60 who had recovered from COVID-19.

This chain uses TRBV25-1 with TRBJ2-5; 11 bases are a match to TRBD2. V lost 2 bases, J lost 4 bases, and 3 bases stayed unmatched. This CDR3 has 15 amino acids. CDR1 and CDR2 from the germline V gene are MGHDK and SYGVNS. CDR3 DNA: TGTGCCAGCAGTGAACTTCTAGCGGGAGGAGAGACCCAGTACTTC. This translates into CASSELLAGGETQYF.

This clone was counted a few times. The rearrangement uses TRBV28 and TRBJ1-2; 7 bases fit TRBD1. The trim removed 4 bases at V and 0 bases at J, leaving 11 bases unmatched. The V gene's germline CDR1 is MDHEN and CDR2 SYDVKM. This CDR3 contains 17 residues. CDR3 loop: CASSSLSAGGSNYGYTF. The CDR3 DNA is TGTGCCAGCAGTTCACTTAGTGCAGGGGGATCTAACTATGGCTACACCTTC.

V and J are TRBV28 and TRBJ1-2; 10 bases align to TRBD1. This CDR3 contains 16 residues. V was clipped by 1 base and J by 4 bases; unmatched bases: 6. Germline CDR1 is MDHEN and CDR2 is SYDVKM. The CDR3 DNA is TGTGCCAGCAGTTTATCGCCGGGACAGGGGTTCTATGGCTACACCTTC. Protein sequence: CASSLSPGQGFYGYTF.

The rearrangement joins TRBV19 to TRBJ1-1; 7 bases are a match to TRBD1. Germline V gene sequence: CDR1 LNHDA, CDR2 SQIVND (reference sequence). J lost 1 base, V lost 4 bases, and 3 bases had no gene match. The CDR3 contains 14 residues. The chain's CDR3 is CASSTRTGNTEAFF. The CDR3 DNA reads as TGTGCCAGTAGTACCCGGACAGGGAACACTGAAGCTTTCTTT.

The V and J genes are TRBV28 and TRBJ2-1; 11 bases line up with TRBD1. V shed 8 bases and J 7 bases; nucleotides not matched to a gene: 10. The CDR3 length is 15 residues. Germline V lookup: CDR1 MDHEN, CDR2 SYDVKM. CDR3 nucleotide sequence: TGTGCCAGCGGGGCGGGGGACAGGGGGAGAAATGAGCAGTTCTTC. Amino acid sequence: CASGAGDRGRNEQFF.

The V call is TRBV7-2, the J call TRBJ1-1, with 7 bases identical to TRBD1. J gave up 0 bases and V 4 bases, and 2 bases lay outside the gene matches. This CDR3 has 14 amino acids. In germline, CDR1 is SGHTA, CDR2 FQGNSA. CDR3 in amino acids: CASSSDRVNTEAFF. Written as DNA, the CDR3 is TGTGCCAGCAGCTCCGACAGGGTGAACACTGAAGCTTTCTTT.

This clone has just a few counts. The CDR3 DNA reads as TGTGCCAGCAGCCCCTACTCTCGGGAGCCCCAGCATTTT. Translating gives CASSPYSREPQHF. This chain uses TRBV7-2 with TRBJ1-5; D gene ambiguous. V lost 5 bases, J lost 8 bases, and 13 bases lay in between. This CDR3 spans 13 amino acids. CDR1 is SGHTA and CDR2 is FQGNSA in the germline V gene.

This sequence joins TRBV19 and TRBJ2-1; 11 bases map to TRBD2. CDR1 LNHDA and CDR2 SQIVND come from the germline V gene (reference sequence). V lost 5 bases and J lost 6; bases outside the gene matches: 6. The CDR3 has 15 amino acids. The CDR3: CASSSLAGGFNEQFF. CDR3 sequence (DNA): TGTGCCAGTAGTTCCCTAGCGGGAGGATTCAATGAGCAGTTCTTC.

The chain uses TRBV9 and TRBJ1-4; no reliable D call. Germline CDR1 and CDR2: SGDLS and YYNGEE. The V gene lost 0 bases and the J gene lost 8 bases, with 11 bases spanning the gap. The length of the CDR3 is 14 residues. The CDR3 DNA reads TGTGCCAGCAGCGTAGGACTCGAGGTAGAAAAACTGTTTTTT. Its translation is CASSVGLEVEKLFF.

The chain combines TRBV4-2 with TRBJ2-2; TRBD2 aligns across 7 bases. Unmatched junction bases numbered 17, after V lost 4 bases and J lost 3 bases. Germline CDR1 is LGHNA and CDR2 is YNFKEQ. The CDR3 is 19 residues long. In DNA form, the CDR3 reads TGTGCCAGCAGCCCATACCAACTCCCCAGGGCGGGAGACACCGGGGAGCTGTTTTTT. It translates to CASSPYQLPRAGDTGELFF.

This clone was detected only once. The chain is built from TRBV6-2 or TRBV6-3 and TRBJ1-2; a possible D gene is TRBD1 (6 bases). The CDR3 runs to 16 residues. Germline CDR1 and CDR2: MNHEY and SVGEGT. The V end lost 2 bases, the J end lost 3 bases, and 16 bases lay between the germline ends. The CDR3 DNA follows: TGTGCCAGCAGTTACCCCAACAGGGCTGGAGACTATGGCTACACCTTC. As protein: CASSYPNRAGDYGYTF.

V gene TRBV9 combines with J gene TRBJ1-3; D is perhaps TRBD1 (6 bases). This CDR3 is 14 amino acids long. Germline-derived CDR1 and CDR2 are SGDLS and YYNGEE. The germline V and J ends were trimmed by 3 bases and 2 bases, with 9 bases remaining between them. CDR3 protein: CASSATGTGNTIYF. The CDR3, as DNA: TGTGCCAGCAGCGCCACAGGGACTGGAAACACCATATATTTT.

This clone was detected only once. The chain joins TRBV28 to TRBJ1-1; 9 bases align to TRBD1. Germline trimming cut 5 bases from V and 1 base from J; bases unmatched to any gene: 5. This CDR3 is built from 15 residues. Germline CDR1 MDHEN, CDR2 SYDVKM. The CDR3: CASSPQGQGNTEAFF. As DNA, the CDR3 is TGTGCCAGCAGTCCCCAGGGACAGGGGAACACTGAAGCTTTCTTT. The full variable domain, its missing parts supplied by reference TRBV28 and TRBJ1-1, is DVKVTQSSRYLVKRTGEKVFLECVQDMDHENMFWYRQDPGLGLRLIYFSYDVKMKEKGDIPEGYSVSREKKERFSLILESASTNQTSMYLCASSPQGQGNTEAFFGQGTRLTVV.

The rearrangement uses TRBV7-6 and TRBJ2-5, with 13 bases fitting TRBD2. CDR1 is SGHVS and CDR2 is FNYEAQ in the germline V gene. CDR3 size: 18 residues. V gave up 1 base and J gave up 5 bases; unmatched junction bases: 10. CDR3 region: CASSLVPTSGGAQETQYF. In DNA form, the CDR3 reads TGTGCCAGCAGCTTAGTCCCCACTAGCGGGGGGGCTCAGGAGACCCAGTACTTC.

This clone was counted a single time. The gene calls are TRBV7-6 and TRBJ2-7; weak D call: TRBD1 (5 bases). CDR1 is SGHVS and CDR2 is FNYEAQ in the germline V gene. V dropped 0 bases and J dropped 2 bases, with 8 bases sitting between them. The CDR3 has 14 residues. The CDR3 reads CASSLAADTYEQYF. The CDR3 nucleotides are TGTGCCAGCAGCTTAGCGGCGGACACCTACGAGCAGTACTTC.

This rearrangement joins TRBV24-1 to TRBJ1-2; D gene uncertain. This CDR3 is 16 amino acids long. Trimming left V 1 base short and J 4 bases short, with 15 bases between. Germline V gene lookup returns CDR1 KGHDR and CDR2 SFDVKD. CDR3: CATSDFRAGSGYGYTF. CDR3 DNA sequence: TGTGCCACCAGTGATTTCCGCGCGGGTAGTGGCTATGGCTACACCTTC.

The rearrangement uses TRBV6-1 and TRBJ1-5; 8 bases map to TRBD1. Germline assignment: CDR1 MNHNS and CDR2 SASEGT. The CDR3 is 17 amino acids. Losses at the gene ends were 3 bases for V and 2 bases for J; bases not matched to a gene: 9. The CDR3 region has the DNA TGTGCCAGCAGTGACTGGACAGGGAGGGGTGGCAATCAGCCCCAGCATTTT. Amino acids: CASSDWTGRGGNQPQHF.

V and J are TRBV5-5 and TRBJ1-1; 8 positions match TRBD1. Germline CDR1 and CDR2: SGHKS and YYEKEE (reference sequence). The CDR3 sequence is 15 residues long. Germline trimming cut 2 bases from V and 4 bases from J; bases unmatched to any gene: 7. DNA of the CDR3: TGTGCCAGCAGCTTCTATGGACAGGGCGTCACTGAAGCTTTCTTT. Its protein product is CASSFYGQGVTEAFF.